The 9 T cell receptor beta chains below were found in one sample sequenced in a study of cytomegalovirus exposure and HLA in healthy donors. The PCR used 60 Vbeta and 13 Jbeta primers. Repertoires were generated with immunoSEQ multiplex PCR, while TCRdb's copy carries only in-frame clones and drops some. The table has under 250,000 clones, around 73% seen once. Specimen: PBMCs. These receptors originate from a woman between 25 and 40 years old in good health and CMV-seronegative.

The rearrangement links TRBV4-1 to TRBJ2-7; possibly TRBD1 for D (5 bases). The CDR3 loop spans 15 amino acids. Germline V lookup: CDR1 MGHRA, CDR2 YSYEKL. Trimming took 0 bases from V and 3 from J, leaving 12 bases between them. CDR3 sequence reads: CASSQDSRVNYEQYF. CDR3 sequence (DNA): TGCGCCAGCAGCCAAGATTCCAGGGTAAACTACGAGCAGTACTTC.

The rearrangement links TRBV30 to TRBJ1-2, with D perhaps matching TRBD1 (5 bases). The V end was cut by 1 base, the J end by 4 bases, with 7 bases between. The CDR3 length is 12 residues. Germline V gene sequence: CDR1 GTSNPN, CDR2 SVGIG (reference sequence). Written as DNA, the CDR3 is TGTGCCTGGAGTGGGGGGGGCTATGGCTACACCTTC. Translating it yields CAWSGGGYGYTF.

The chain recombines TRBV7-3 with TRBJ2-5, with 7 bases identical to TRBD1. The CDR3 loop spans 14 amino acids. The germline V gene has CDR1 SGHTA and CDR2 FQGTGA. Trimming took 2 bases from V and 5 from J; bases not matched to a gene: 5. CDR3 protein: CASSLDRATETQYF. The CDR3 DNA follows: TGTGCCAGCAGCTTAGACAGGGCGACGGAGACCCAGTACTTC.

In this sample, this clone turned up once. The CDR3 reads CASSKRQGGMNTEAFF. The CDR3 DNA follows: TGTGCCAGCAGCAAAAGACAGGGGGGGATGAACACTGAAGCTTTCTTT. The chain couples TRBV21-1 to TRBJ1-1; the DNA was not used to check the table's D call, TRBD1. TRBV21-1 is a pseudogene segment. CDR3 length equals 16 residues.

The J gene is TRBJ2-7, the V gene TRBV10-3, with 10 positions matching TRBD1. The CDR3 runs to 16 residues. Germline V gene lookup returns CDR1 ENHRY and CDR2 SYGVKD. V lost 4 bases and J lost 5; bases outside the gene matches: 11. DNA for the CDR3: TGTGCCATCAGTGCTTCTAAGGGACAGGGGTCCCACGAGCAGTACTTC. This gives the protein CAISASKGQGSHEQYF.

CDR3 nucleotides: TGTGCCAGCGAGCAGAGACAGAGCTACGAGCAGTACTTC. It translates to CASEQRQSYEQYF. V and J are TRBV6-6 and TRBJ2-7; perhaps TRBD1 as D (5 bases). The CDR3 is 13 residues long. Germline CDR1 MNHNY, CDR2 SVGAGI (reference sequence). The V end was cut by 8 bases, the J end by 3 bases, with 14 bases between.

This clone has just a few counts. The chain combines TRBV9 with TRBJ2-5, with D possibly being TRBD1 (5 bases). Near its end, the DNA agrees better with TRBJ2-7, so the J call may be wrong. The CDR3 is 15 residues long. Per germline, CDR1 SGDLS and CDR2 YYNGEE. The CDR3 DNA sequence: TGTGCCAGCAGCGTTGAAGGGGCAGGGCGCGGCGAGCAGTACTTC. Translating gives CASSVEGAGRGEQYF.

The V call is TRBV10-3, the J call TRBJ1-5; D unclear. Trimming took 5 bases from V and 3 from J, leaving 8 bases between them. CDR1 ENHRY and CDR2 SYGVKD come from the germline V gene. This CDR3 region has 13 residues. The CDR3 nucleotides read TGTGCCATCAGTACTGAACCCAATCAGCCCCAGCATTTT. Its translation is CAISTEPNQPQHF.

This clone has just one count. This chain uses TRBV5-4 with TRBJ2-3; 13 nucleotides agree with TRBD2. CDR3 length equals 18 residues. Germline V gene lookup returns CDR1 SGHNT and CDR2 YYREEE (reference sequence). V shed 4 bases, J shed 0 bases, and the junction held 8 bases outside the gene matches. CDR3: CASSRPGLAGSSTDTQYF. In DNA form, the CDR3 reads TGTGCCAGCAGCAGGCCGGGACTAGCGGGATCCAGCACAGATACGCAGTATTTT.